The entry below describes one TCR beta chain. The antigen is unknown. Some clones are missing from TCRdb's copy, which holds only in-frame ones; the method was immunoSEQ multiplex PCR. This sample has 70,000 to 80,000 clones, with around 94% found just once. Trimming took off 10 bases at V and 1 base at J, with 23 bases between the two ends. Germline V gives CDR1 SNHLY, CDR2 FYNNEI. This CDR3 contains 16 residues. This entry belongs to a study of OX40 agonist ivuxolimab in advanced cancers. Overall study findings and caveats: Expansion of clones was among the lowest in partial responders at 0.1-3.0 mg/kg.

This specimen was CD4+ or CD8+ T cells sorted from blood, taken in a trial of the OX40 agonist ivuxolimab. The receptor comes from an adult with an advanced solid tumor such as melanoma, head and neck, liver or kidney cancer. The V gene is TRBV2, the J gene TRBJ2-7; TRBD1 or TRBD2 may be the D gene (5 bases each). The CDR3, as DNA: TGTGCCAACACTGCCCGCGGGCCAGGGCGATCCTACGAGCAGTACTTC. Protein: CANTARGPGRSYEQYF.